These 30 T cell receptor beta chains originate from one sample sequenced in a study of cytomegalovirus exposure and HLA in healthy donors (dated by TCRdb to 2016 to 2017). The library was generated by the immunoSEQ multiplex PCR assay. The multiplex PCR relied on a mix of 60 forward primers for TCR Vbeta segments and 13 reverse primers for TCR Jbeta segments. TCRdb mirrors the immuneACCESS table, restricted to in-frame sequences. Some clones are absent from its copies; in checked studies, under half trace to an unresolved V gene, and the reason for the others is unknown. Within this sample are about 160,000 clones, with 65% to 80% of them counted one time only. The biggest ten clones account for almost 3% of the sample. Sequencing was performed on PBMCs. The receptors come from a woman aged 45-65 years in good health and CMV-seropositive.

V is TRBV19 and J is TRBJ2-1; D gene unclear. This CDR3 contains 16 residues. Germline lookup yields CDR1 LNHDA and CDR2 SQIVND (reference sequence). V was cut by 0 bases and J by 0 bases, with 9 bases left in between. CDR3: CASSIERGSSYNEQFF. The CDR3 DNA is TGTGCCAGTAGTATAGAGCGCGGTAGCTCCTACAATGAGCAGTTCTTC.

This clone occurred a few times. The rearrangement joins TRBV10-3 to TRBJ2-7, with 11 bases fitting TRBD1. Unmatched junction bases numbered 8, after V lost 6 bases and J lost 4 bases. CDR1 is ENHRY and CDR2 is SYGVKD in the germline V gene. The CDR3 loop spans 15 amino acids. The chain's CDR3 is CAIRNRDRGSYEQYF. The CDR3 bases are TGTGCCATCAGAAACCGGGACAGGGGGTCGTACGAGCAGTACTTC.

The chain is built from TRBV19 and TRBJ2-7, with a possible D match to TRBD2 (6 bases). V shed 3 bases and J shed 3 bases, with 9 bases lying between them. Per the germline V gene, CDR1 is LNHDA and CDR2 is SQIVND (reference sequence). The CDR3 spans 13 residues. The CDR3: CASSMRRGYEQYF. In DNA form, the CDR3 reads TGTGCCAGTAGTATGAGGAGGGGCTACGAGCAGTACTTC.

The J gene is TRBJ2-3, the V gene TRBV7-7; 8 positions match TRBD2. The CDR3 has 15 amino acids. The trim removed 1 base at V and 6 bases at J, leaving 6 bases unmatched. Germline values: CDR1 SSHAT, CDR2 FNYEAQ (reference sequence). The CDR3 region is CASSLGVVAGDTQYF. For the CDR3, the DNA is TGTGCCAGCAGCTTAGGGGTAGTAGCGGGGGATACGCAGTATTTT.

In its sample, this clone was seen a few times. The chain recombines TRBV5-1 with TRBJ1-1, with D perhaps TRBD1 (6 bases). The CDR3 has 14 residues. Germline-derived CDR1 and CDR2 are SGHRS and YFSETQ. Trimming stripped 4 bases from V and 2 bases from J, with 12 bases between. CDR3 DNA: TGCGCCAGCAGCGCGACGGACAGAAACACTGAAGCTTTCTTT. It translates to CASSATDRNTEAFF.

This clone was observed a few times. The chain has TRBV11-2 and TRBJ1-6, with TRBD1 identical over 11 bases. J gave up 6 bases and V 5 bases, and 6 bases lay outside the gene matches. Germline values: CDR1 SGHAT, CDR2 FQNNGV. The CDR3 spans 16 residues. The DNA for the CDR3 is TGTGCCAGCAGCGACGCGGACAGGGGGCGTAATTCACCCCTCCACTTT. Translating gives CASSDADRGRNSPLHF.

J is TRBJ2-1 and V is TRBV5-8, with a possible D match to TRBD1 (5 bases). The CDR3 is 15 residues long. Germline V gene sequence: CDR1 SGHTS, CDR2 YDEGEE. V lost 4 bases and J 0 bases, leaving 11 bases between the germline ends. The CDR3 loop is CASSPRVSSYNEQFF. As DNA, the CDR3 is TGTGCCAGCAGCCCCAGGGTGAGCTCCTACAATGAGCAGTTCTTC.

The chain combines TRBV9 with TRBJ2-3, with D unclear. This CDR3 region has 14 residues. The V gene's germline CDR1 is SGDLS and CDR2 YYNGEE. V gave up 3 bases and J gave up 0 bases, with 8 bases separating them. The CDR3 sequence is CASSAMSSTDTQYF. CDR3 coding DNA: TGTGCCAGCAGCGCTATGTCTAGCACAGATACGCAGTATTTT.

This clone occurred a few times. V is TRBV9 and J is TRBJ1-3, with D possibly being TRBD1 (5 bases). The CDR3 is 18 residues long. In germline, CDR1 is SGDLS, CDR2 YYNGEE. V was shortened by 0 bases and J by 0 bases, with 16 bases between the two germline ends. Here the CDR3 reads CASSVEGAGQSSGNTIYF. In DNA, the CDR3 is TGTGCCAGCAGCGTAGAAGGGGCCGGGCAGAGCTCTGGAAACACCATATATTTT.

This chain links TRBV5-5 with TRBJ2-5; D uncertain. This CDR3 has 14 amino acids. V shed 0 bases and J shed 0 bases, with 6 bases lying between them. CDR1 and CDR2 (germline): SGHKS, YYEKEE (reference sequence). The CDR3, as DNA: TGTGCCAGCAGCTTGGTGTCCTACCAAGAGACCCAGTACTTC. Translated: CASSLVSYQETQYF.

The chain links TRBV19 to TRBJ2-1; TRBD1 matches at 7 bases. The length of the CDR3 is 13 residues. Per germline, CDR1 LNHDA and CDR2 SQIVND (reference sequence). J was trimmed by 8 bases and V by 8 bases; bases with no gene match: 9. Written as DNA, the CDR3 is TGTGCCAGTCGACAGGGCCGTTGGGATGAGCAGTTCTTC. This encodes CASRQGRWDEQFF. Drawing the rest from reference TRBV19 and TRBJ2-1, the complete variable domain is DGGITQSPKYLFRKEGQNVTLSCEQNLNHDAMYWYRQDPGQGLRLIYYSQIVNDFQKGDIAEGYSVSREKKESFPLTVTSAQKNPTAFYLCASRQGRWDEQFFGPGTRLTVL.

This sequence joins TRBV19 and TRBJ2-1; 10 nucleotides align to TRBD2. CDR3 size: 15 residues. The V gene's germline CDR1 is LNHDA and CDR2 SQIVND (reference sequence). The ends lost 2 bases at V and 8 bases at J; junction bases unmatched: 6. The CDR3 loop reads CASSILAGAKDEQFF. The CDR3 coding sequence is TGTGCCAGTAGTATACTAGCGGGGGCCAAGGATGAGCAGTTCTTC.

CDR3 sequence reads: CASSDSVYGYTF. The DNA for the CDR3 is TGTGCCAGCAGTGATTCAGTATATGGCTACACCTTC. The V and J genes are TRBV6-5 and TRBJ1-2; D unclear. The CDR3 spans 12 residues. The germline gives CDR1 MNHEY, CDR2 SVGAGI. V lost 5 bases and J lost 5, with 9 bases in between.

The chain couples TRBV7-3 to TRBJ1-2, with TRBD1 matching over 10 bases. The CDR3 extends over 13 amino acids. The germline V gene has CDR1 SGHTA and CDR2 FQGTGA. The V gene end was trimmed by 5 bases and the J gene end by 7 bases; junction bases not matched to a gene: 4. CDR3 sequence reads: CASSPTGGFGYTF. CDR3 bases: TGTGCCAGCAGCCCGACAGGGGGCTTTGGCTACACCTTC. Filled out from reference TRBV7-3 and TRBJ1-2, the complete variable domain reads GAGVSQTPSNKVTEKGKYVELRCDPISGHTALYWYRQSLGQGPEFLIYFQGTGAADDSGLPNDRFFAVRPEGSVSTLKIQRTERGDSAVYLCASSPTGGFGYTFGSGTRLTVV.

V is TRBV10-2 and J is TRBJ2-7, with 7 bases that match TRBD2. The CDR3 contains 13 residues. V trimming: 6 bases; J trimming: 2 bases; junction bases outside the gene matches: 4. Germline V gives CDR1 WSHSY, CDR2 SAAADI. The CDR3 bases are TGCGCCAGCAGGGCGGGGGAAACCTACGAGCAGTACTTC. It encodes CASRAGETYEQYF.

This clone came up once. V gene TRBV7-9 combines with J gene TRBJ1-1, with D maybe TRBD1 (6 bases). V was shortened by 1 base and J by 6 bases, with 12 bases between the two germline ends. The CDR3 is 14 amino acids. Germline V gives CDR1 SEHNR, CDR2 FQNEAQ (reference sequence). For the CDR3, the DNA is TGTGCCAGCAGCTTAGGGGGGCTGCAGGCTGAAGCTTTCTTT. This encodes CASSLGGLQAEAFF.

The chain recombines TRBV7-9 with TRBJ1-1; D unclear. In germline, CDR1 is SEHNR, CDR2 FQNEAQ (reference sequence). The CDR3 has 13 residues. Trimming took 1 base from V and 2 from J, leaving 5 bases between them. The CDR3: CASSLDYNTEAFF. The CDR3 DNA follows: TGTGCCAGCAGCTTAGATTATAACACTGAAGCTTTCTTT.

The V call is TRBV10-2, the J call TRBJ2-4, with 15 bases that match TRBD2. Germline V gene lookup returns CDR1 WSHSY and CDR2 SAAADI. The CDR3 sequence is 18 residues long. Trimming removed 6 bases from V and 0 bases from J; junction bases left unmatched: 6. CDR3 nucleotide sequence: TGCGCCAGCAGCGGACTAGCGGGGGGGACTCTAGCCAAAAACATTCAGTACTTC. Residues: CASSGLAGGTLAKNIQYF.

CDR3 sequence: CASTTEGARQPQHF. For the CDR3, the DNA is TGTGCCAGTACTACCGAGGGGGCGAGGCAGCCCCAGCATTTT. V usage is TRBV19 and J usage is TRBJ1-5, with TRBD1 matching over 7 bases. The CDR3 has 14 amino acids. With V trimmed by 7 bases and J by 7 bases, 10 bases remained unmatched. From germline, CDR1 is LNHDA and CDR2 SQIVND (reference sequence).

V gene TRBV7-9 combines with J gene TRBJ1-6, with a weak D call TRBD1 (6 bases). V lost 3 bases and J lost 7, with 10 bases in between. CDR1 SEHNR and CDR2 FQNEAQ come from the germline V gene (reference sequence). The CDR3 is 14 residues long. The CDR3 coding sequence is TGTGCCAGCAGCTTTCTCACAGGGAATTCACCCCTCCACTTT. Amino acids: CASSFLTGNSPLHF.

The rearrangement links TRBV5-1 to TRBJ2-2, with D tentatively TRBD2 (5 bases). Germline V CDR1 and CDR2: SGHRS, YFSETQ. Trimming shortened V by 4 bases and J by 7 bases, and 17 bases separated the two germline ends. The CDR3 spans 15 residues. The CDR3 here is CASSPGSLINGELFF. The CDR3 DNA follows: TGCGCCAGCAGCCCGGGGTCCCTTATTAACGGGGAGCTGTTTTTT.

V usage is TRBV5-1 and J usage is TRBJ2-5, with D perhaps matching TRBD2 (5 bases). The CDR3 sequence is 14 residues long. Looked up from germline, CDR1 is SGHRS and CDR2 is YFSETQ. Trimming left V 4 bases short and J 2 bases short, with 12 bases between. CDR3 DNA sequence: TGCGCCAGCAGCATCGGGGATGATCAAGAGACCCAGTACTTC. Its translation is CASSIGDDQETQYF.

The gene calls are TRBV27 and TRBJ2-3; TRBD2 aligns across 9 bases. V was clipped by 8 bases and J by 2 bases; unmatched bases: 8. This CDR3 is built from 15 residues. CDR1 is MNHEY and CDR2 is SMNVEV in the germline V gene (reference sequence). The CDR3 sequence is CASSIAGDNTDTQYF. In DNA, the CDR3 is TGTGCCAGCTCCATAGCGGGGGACAACACAGATACGCAGTATTTT.

This rearrangement joins TRBV7-8 to TRBJ2-3, with TRBD2 matching 11 bases. Germline V gives CDR1 SGHVS, CDR2 FQNEAQ. The CDR3 is 19 amino acids. Trimming took 1 base from V and 2 from J; bases not matched to a gene: 11. CDR3 amino acids: CASSLEILAGGHPTDTQYF. CDR3 in DNA: TGTGCCAGCAGCTTAGAAATTTTAGCGGGGGGGCATCCCACAGATACGCAGTATTTT.

J is TRBJ2-5 and V is TRBV4-2, with D maybe TRBD1 (5 bases). Per the germline V gene, CDR1 is LGHNA and CDR2 is YNFKEQ. The CDR3 totals 16 residues. Trimming removed 0 bases at V and 4 bases at J, with 15 bases between. The CDR3 bases are TGTGCCAGCAGCCAAGATTCGTCAGGGATAGGAGAGACCCAGTACTTC. This gives the protein CASSQDSSGIGETQYF.

This rearrangement joins TRBV10-2 to TRBJ1-4; D perhaps matches TRBD1 (6 bases). The CDR3 extends over 14 amino acids. Germline CDR1 WSHSY, CDR2 SAAADI. Trimming removed 4 bases at V and 8 bases at J, with 14 bases between. The CDR3 loop is CASSVGGAREKLFF. The CDR3 nucleotides are TGCGCCAGCAGTGTCGGGGGGGCTAGGGAAAAACTGTTTTTT.

The rearrangement joins TRBV6-1 to TRBJ2-1; D is possibly TRBD2 (5 bases). The CDR3 is made up of 15 amino acids. CDR1 and CDR2 (germline): MNHNS, SASEGT. V lost 3 bases to trimming and J lost 3 bases, with 12 bases between them. The CDR3 DNA is TGTGCCAGCAGTGAGATGGGAGCCGACTACAATGAGCAGTTCTTC. Its protein is CASSEMGADYNEQFF.

This chain connects TRBV19 to TRBJ1-2; D is uncertain. V was shortened by 7 bases and J by 8 bases, with 14 bases between the two germline ends. The CDR3 runs to 12 residues. Germline V gene sequence: CDR1 LNHDA, CDR2 SQIVND (reference sequence). The CDR3 loop reads CASTRQTEGYTF. CDR3 coding DNA: TGTGCCAGTACCCGACAAACAGAAGGCTACACCTTC.

The rearrangement links TRBV11-1 to TRBJ2-7; TRBD1 matches 7 bases. V shed 5 bases, J shed 3 bases, and the junction held 10 bases outside the gene matches. CDR1 and CDR2 (germline): SGHAT, FQDESV (reference sequence). The CDR3 runs to 15 residues. In nucleotides, the CDR3 is TGTGCCAGCAGCCCCACAGGGGAAAACATCTACGAGCAGTACTTC. Translation gives CASSPTGENIYEQYF.

This clone was picked up one time. The chain joins TRBV23-1 to TRBJ2-7, with 7 positions matching TRBD1. TRBV23-1 counts as an open reading frame of uncertain function. The J segment lost 7 bases and the V segment lost 0 bases, leaving 9 bases of the junction unmatched. CDR3 length: 15 residues. The CDR3 protein is CASSQSRDREEEQYF. The CDR3, as DNA: TGCGCCAGCAGTCAATCACGTGACAGGGAAGAGGAGCAGTACTTC.